This TCR beta chain was sequenced in a study of T cell responses to AZD1222 COVID-19 vaccine. General observations from the study: Once two AZD1222 doses were given, Spike-specific TCR breadth and depth went up. The peak T cell response came first, and repertoires were sampled only after it.

Libraries were prepared by immunoSEQ multiplex PCR; TCRdb keeps only in-frame clonotypes and omits some of them. Among roughly 150,000 clones, about nine tenths were seen once, and the ten largest hold 4.7%. As for this clone: Its antigen is as yet unknown.

V dropped 4 bases and J dropped 3; count of bases not matched to a gene: 12. The CDR3 runs to 16 residues. Germline V gene data show CDR1 as SEHNR and CDR2 as FQNEAQ (reference sequence). Sequencing was performed on peripheral blood, taken on day 0 of AZD1222 vaccination. The clonotype was recovered from an adult in good health. The chain recombines TRBV7-9 with TRBJ2-7; 7 nucleotides line up with TRBD2. The CDR3 spells CASSYGSEGGIYEQYF. The CDR3 nucleotides read TGTGCCAGCAGCTATGGGTCCGAGGGAGGGATCTACGAGCAGTACTTC.